The 17 T cell receptor beta chains reported below all come from one sample, sequenced in a study of graft-versus-host responses after intestinal transplantation. Generated by immunoSEQ multiplex PCR, the TCRdb table keeps only in-frame clones and is missing some. This table has approximately 130,000 clones, roughly nine tenths appearing once. Their antigens remain unidentified. The sequenced sample was unstimulated CD4+ T cells sorted from spleen or lymph node cells, obtained before intestinal transplant. The receptors stem from a human donor who received an intestinal transplant.

This chain's CDR3 is CASSPRRQGFAEAFF. The CDR3 DNA is TGTGCCAGCTCACCCCGAAGGCAGGGATTCGCTGAAGCTTTCTTT. This rearrangement joins TRBV18 to TRBJ1-1; D is perhaps TRBD1 (5 bases). Germline V gene sequence: CDR1 KGHSH, CDR2 LQKENI. The CDR3 runs to 15 residues. V lost 3 bases and J 6 bases, leaving 17 bases between the germline ends.

J is TRBJ1-1 and V is TRBV6-6; no clear D. V shed 2 bases and J shed 4 bases, with 14 bases lying between them. The CDR3 totals 15 residues. CDR1 is MNHNY, CDR2 SVGAGI, per germline (reference sequence). The CDR3, as DNA: TGTGCCAGCAGTTACGTGAGGGTTAGGCGCACTGAAGCTTTCTTT. It yields the protein CASSYVRVRRTEAFF.

This clone was detected once. The chain employs TRBV6-1 and TRBJ2-1, with 9 bases identical to TRBD1. The germline CDR1 and CDR2 sequences are MNHNS and SASEGT. CDR3 length equals 15 residues. With 6 bases clipped from V and 4 bases from J, the junction kept 7 bases outside the gene matches. The CDR3 DNA reads TGTGCCAGCAGACCGGGACAGGGCCTATACAATGAGCAGTTCTTC. Protein: CASRPGQGLYNEQFF.

The chain joins TRBV18 to TRBJ2-7; perhaps TRBD1 as D (5 bases). The CDR3 runs 14 residues. In germline, CDR1 is KGHSH, CDR2 LQKENI. V shed 1 base and J shed 4 bases, with 11 bases lying between them. The CDR3 region is CASSPHEQVYEQYF. The CDR3 bases are TGTGCCAGCTCACCACATGAACAGGTGTACGAGCAGTACTTC. The whole variable domain, remainder taken from reference TRBV18 and TRBJ2-7, is NAGVMQNPRHLVRRRGQEARLRCSPMKGHSHVYWYRQLPEEGLKFMVYLQKENIIDESGMPKERFSAEFPKEGPSILRIQQVVRGDSAAYFCASSPHEQVYEQYFGPGTRLTVT.

This clone was observed a few times. This rearrangement joins TRBV4-2 to TRBJ2-7; 8 bases match TRBD1. CDR3 size: 15 residues. In germline, CDR1 is LGHNA, CDR2 YNFKEQ. V was clipped by 1 base and J by 2 bases; unmatched bases: 4. CDR3 protein: CASSQGGQGTYEQYF. The CDR3 region has the DNA TGTGCCAGCAGCCAAGGCGGACAGGGCACCTACGAGCAGTACTTC.

V is TRBV6-5 and J is TRBJ2-5; maybe TRBD2 (6 bases). Per the germline V gene, CDR1 is MNHEY and CDR2 is SVGAGI. Between the trimmed V and J ends, which lost 5 bases and 1 base, there was a span of 8 bases. This CDR3 contains 13 residues. CDR3 sequence reads: CASSRTIQETQYF. CDR3 sequence (DNA): TGTGCCAGCAGTAGGACTATCCAAGAGACCCAGTACTTC.

V gene TRBV18 combines with J gene TRBJ2-1; D tentatively fits TRBD1 or TRBD2 (7 bases each). Trimming shortened V by 0 bases and J by 7 bases, and 19 bases separated the two germline ends. The germline V gene encodes CDR1 KGHSH and CDR2 LQKENI. The CDR3 is made up of 17 amino acids. CDR3 nucleotides: TGTGCCAGCTCACCACCGTCAGGCAGGGGGGGAGAAAATGAGCAGTTCTTC. This encodes CASSPPSGRGGENEQFF.

V and J are TRBV6-5 and TRBJ1-2, with TRBD1 matching 8 bases. Germline assignment: CDR1 MNHEY and CDR2 SVGAGI. This CDR3 has 12 amino acids. After removal of 5 bases from V and 7 bases from J, the junction contained 3 bases not matched to a gene. The CDR3 loop reads CASSEQGGGYTF. The CDR3 coding sequence is TGTGCCAGCAGTGAACAGGGGGGTGGCTACACCTTC.

The chain is built from TRBV30 and TRBJ2-1, with D unresolved. This CDR3 is built from 13 residues. Germline V gene data show CDR1 as GTSNPN and CDR2 as SVGIG (reference sequence). The V end was cut by 2 bases, the J end by 7 bases, with 12 bases between. This CDR3 is CAWSRWGGNEQFF. The CDR3 nucleotides read TGTGCCTGGAGTAGGTGGGGTGGGAATGAGCAGTTCTTC. Drawing the rest from reference TRBV30 and TRBJ2-1, the complete variable domain is SQTIHQWPATLVQPVGSPLSLECTVEGTSNPNLYWYRQAAGRGLQLLFYSVGIGQISSEVPQNLSASRPQDRQFILSSKKLLLSDSGFYLCAWSRWGGNEQFFGPGTRLTVL.

This clone has just one count. This chain joins TRBV5-1 and TRBJ1-1; D gene unclear. The CDR3 has 14 amino acids. Trimming removed 0 bases at V and 1 base at J, with 7 bases between. The germline V gene encodes CDR1 SGHRS and CDR2 YFSETQ. The CDR3 DNA sequence: TGCGCCAGCAGCTTGGAGCACACGAACACTGAAGCTTTCTTT. The encoded protein is CASSLEHTNTEAFF. The variable domain in full, with the rest retrieved from reference TRBV5-1 and TRBJ1-1, is KAGVTQTPRYLIKTRGQQVTLSCSPISGHRSVSWYQQTPGQGLQFLFEYFSETQRNKGNFPGRFSGRQFSNSRSEMNVSTLELGDSALYLCASSLEHTNTEAFFGQGTRLTVV.

This clone was seen only a few times. This sequence joins TRBV19 and TRBJ2-7, with TRBD1 matching over 8 bases. The CDR3 has 14 residues. The junction had 5 bases not matched to a gene; V was cut back by 3 bases and J by 4 bases. Germline V gene lookup returns CDR1 LNHDA and CDR2 SQIVND (reference sequence). In DNA, the CDR3 is TGTGCCAGTAGTATGACAGGGGATACTTACGAGCAGTACTTC. Translated, it gives CASSMTGDTYEQYF.

This sequence joins TRBV7-2 and TRBJ2-3; perhaps TRBD2 as D (7 bases). Germline-derived CDR1 and CDR2 are SGHTA and FQGNSA. The CDR3 spans 14 residues. V was pared by 5 bases and J by 4 bases, with 13 bases between. Here the CDR3 DNA reads TGTGCCAGCAGCCTAGGGGGGGCCGCAGATACGCAGTATTTT. Translation gives CASSLGGAADTQYF.

V and J are TRBV2 and TRBJ2-2; D remains ambiguous. Germline loops: CDR1 SNHLY, CDR2 FYNNEI. The CDR3 has 14 amino acids. V lost 2 bases to trimming and J lost 4 bases, with 8 bases between them. Written as DNA, the CDR3 is TGTGCCAGCAGTGAATTGAGGCGCACCGGGGAGCTGTTTTTT. Residues: CASSELRRTGELFF.

The chain carries TRBV5-1 and TRBJ2-5; 8 bases are a match to TRBD2. Germline V CDR1 and CDR2: SGHRS, YFSETQ. V shed 2 bases and J 4 bases; nucleotides not matched to a gene: 4. This CDR3 spans 14 amino acids. The CDR3 DNA sequence: TGCGCCAGCAGCTTCGGGGGGGGCAGAGAGACCCAGTACTTC. Its protein product is CASSFGGGRETQYF.

This chain connects TRBV7-9 to TRBJ2-2; no clear D. Trimming left V 2 bases short and J 5 bases short, with 6 bases between. Germline V gene data show CDR1 as SEHNR and CDR2 as FQNEAQ (reference sequence). The CDR3 contains 13 residues. The CDR3 sequence is CASSLTRTGELFF. The DNA of the CDR3 is TGTGCCAGCAGCTTAACCAGAACCGGGGAGCTGTTTTTT.

The chain combines TRBV1 with TRBJ2-7; no check of the table's D call, TRBD2, against the DNA was made. TRBV1 is a known pseudogene. CDR3 length: 14 amino acids. The CDR3 sequence is CTSSQVTEGYEQYF. The CDR3 bases are TGCACCAGCAGCCAAGTCACAGAGGGCTACGAGCAGTACTTC.

This rearrangement joins TRBV18 to TRBJ2-2; unclear D gene. The V gene's germline CDR1 is KGHSH and CDR2 LQKENI. Between the trimmed V and J ends, which lost 3 bases and 2 bases, there was a span of 10 bases. This CDR3 contains 15 residues. CDR3 amino acids: CASSPLDLNTGELFF. CDR3 sequence (DNA): TGTGCCAGCTCACCCCTCGATTTAAACACCGGGGAGCTGTTTTTT.